Detailed here is one T cell receptor beta chain. Its antigen is as yet unknown. The data were obtained in a study of PD-L1 blockade in urothelial cancer. Study as a whole: Patients previously received 0 to 3 chemotherapy regimens. Blood samples had a median of 141,255 T cells, just under 85,000 unique TCRs, and clonality roughly 0.088. Study-level points and caveats: Below-median TCR clonality that was measured in pretreatment blood predicted better survival.

Added to each PCR by spiking were synthetic TCR analog templates. Assay used: immunoSEQ multiplex PCR; TCRdb lists only in-frame clones, some missing. Of around 92,000 clones in the sample, about 90% were seen once. Documented time point: pretreatment peripheral blood. J lost 2 bases, V lost 0 bases, and 4 bases had no gene match. The germline CDR1 and CDR2 sequences are SGHTA and FQGTGA. CDR3 size: 16 residues. The input for sequencing was PBMCs, taken around atezolizumab (anti-PD-L1) treatment. The gene calls are TRBV7-3 and TRBJ2-3; TRBD2 agrees at 8 bases. This TCR was recovered from a woman aged 80 or older with urothelial cancer. CDR3 amino acids: CASSLTSGTSTDTQYF. The CDR3 DNA reads TGTGCCAGCAGCTTAACTAGCGGGACCTCCACAGATACGCAGTATTTT.